A single sample gave rise to the 28 T cell receptor beta chains below, sequenced in a study of T-cell reconstitution after alpha-beta-depleted transplantation in children. Unique molecular identifiers tagged the TCRbeta library. TCRdb used MiXCR to reprocess the PCR reads, holding one entry per CDR3 protein. Of approximately 300,000 distinct CDR3 sequences in the sample, around a tenth were seen once. Sequenced here: PBMCs, sampled before TCRalphabeta/CD19-depleted stem cell transplant. Receptors originate from a boy under two years old with acute myeloid leukemia, due to receive a stem cell transplant.

This clonotype was counted many times. The gene calls are TRBV20-1 and TRBJ2-1; a weak D match, TRBD2 (7 bases). V was cut by 4 bases and J by 5 bases, with 12 bases left in between. Germline assignment: CDR1 DFQATT and CDR2 SNEGSKA (reference sequence). This CDR3 comprises 13 residues. The CDR3 region has the DNA TGCAGTGCTAATCAAGGGGGGGACAATGAGCAGTTCTTC. Encoded protein: CSANQGGDNEQFF.

This clonotype was observed once. The V call is TRBV24-1, the J call TRBJ2-6; the D is unclear. Germline V gene sequence: CDR1 KGHDR, CDR2 SFDVKD. The CDR3 length is 20 residues. V was trimmed by 0 bases and J by 0 bases, leaving 17 bases between them. CDR3 sequence (DNA): TGTGCCACCAGTGATTTGTCTAGGTCGAAGACGTACTCTGGGGCCAACGTCCTGACTTTC. Protein: CATSDLSRSKTYSGANVLTF.

J is TRBJ1-1 and V is TRBV7-2; 9 positions agree with TRBD1. The V and J ends lost 4 bases and 5 bases, in that order; junction bases with no gene match: 11. CDR1 and CDR2 from the germline V gene are SGHTA and FQGNSA. CDR3 length: 16 residues. The CDR3 DNA reads as TGTGCCAGCAGCTCCCGCGGGACAGGGAGCTATACTGAAGCTTTCTTT. Protein sequence: CASSSRGTGSYTEAFF.

This clonotype was counted at least ten times. The chain uses TRBV7-2 and TRBJ2-4; TRBD2 aligns across 7 bases. The CDR3 consists of 16 residues. The V segment lost 1 base and the J segment 10 bases; nucleotides outside the gene matches: 13. Germline V gene data show CDR1 as SGHTA and CDR2 as FQGNSA. The CDR3 DNA reads TGTGCCAGCAGCTTAGAGACGGGACTACAATTTTCAATTCAGTACTTC. Translation: CASSLETGLQFSIQYF.

The chain recombines TRBV10-3 with TRBJ2-7; TRBD1 aligns across 10 bases. CDR1 is ENHRY, CDR2 SYGVKD, per germline. Unmatched junction bases numbered 6, after V lost 4 bases and J lost 0 bases. This CDR3 is 16 amino acids long. In DNA form, the CDR3 reads TGTGCCATCAGTGGAAAGGGACAGGGGAACTCCTACGAGCAGTACTTC. It yields the protein CAISGKGQGNSYEQYF.

There are many counts of this clonotype. This chain uses TRBV10-3 with TRBJ2-7; D might be TRBD1 (5 bases). CDR3 length: 15 residues. Germline-derived CDR1 and CDR2 are ENHRY and SYGVKD. V lost 0 bases to trimming and J lost 6 bases, with 15 bases between them. The CDR3 loop is CAISESGPHDSEQYF. The DNA for the CDR3 is TGTGCCATCAGTGAGTCGGGTCCCCATGACAGCGAGCAGTACTTC.

The sample holds many counts of this clonotype. The J gene is TRBJ2-2, the V gene TRBV2; D not certain. V was pared by 8 bases and J by 4 bases, with 5 bases between. The germline V gene encodes CDR1 SNHLY and CDR2 FYNNEI. This CDR3 has 11 residues. The CDR3 is CASVSTGELFF. DNA of the CDR3: TGTGCCAGCGTGAGCACCGGGGAGCTGTTTTTT.

Points on this clonotype: A read error may explain this, as a much larger clone is one base away. The V gene is TRBV6-2 or TRBV6-3, the J gene TRBJ2-1, with TRBD2 matching 9 bases. The CDR3 has 13 residues. CDR1 is MNHEY and CDR2 is SVGEGT in the germline V gene. V was pared by 6 bases and J by 8 bases, with 5 bases of the junction left unmatched. CDR3: CASSTSGFYEQFF. CDR3 sequence (DNA): TGTGCCAGCAGCACTAGCGGGTTCTATGAGCAGTTCTTC.

The chain couples TRBV2 to TRBJ2-5, with 11 bases matching TRBD2. This CDR3 comprises 15 residues. V dropped 6 bases and J dropped 3; count of bases not matched to a gene: 6. Germline V lookup: CDR1 SNHLY, CDR2 FYNNEI. CDR3 in DNA: TGTGCCAGCAGATGGCCGACTAGCGGGAAAGAGACCCAGTACTTC. It translates to CASRWPTSGKETQYF.

This clonotype was picked up many times. J is TRBJ2-5 and V is TRBV21-1; the D call in the table, TRBD1, was not verified against the DNA. TRBV21-1 is tagged as a pseudogene. This CDR3 has 14 residues. DNA for the CDR3: TGTGCCAGCAGCAAAGCCGCAGGGGAAGAGACCCAGTACTTC. This codes for CASSKAAGEETQYF.

This clonotype has only a few counts. The gene calls are TRBV12-3 or TRBV12-4 and TRBJ2-7, with D uncertain. The CDR3 runs 14 residues. Trimming pared 3 bases from V and 3 bases from J, leaving 12 bases between. CDR3 DNA sequence: TGTGCCAGCAGTTTGGCAAGCTCGCTCTACGAGCAGTACTTC. It specifies CASSLASSLYEQYF.

This clonotype was picked up many times. The chain carries TRBV27 and TRBJ2-3, with unresolved D. CDR1 and CDR2 from the germline V gene are MNHEY and SMNVEV (reference sequence). Trimming stripped 0 bases from V and 1 base from J, with 8 bases between. This CDR3 contains 15 residues. The CDR3 sequence: CASSLSTFGTDTQYF. In DNA, the CDR3 is TGTGCCAGCAGTTTATCGACTTTCGGCACAGATACGCAGTATTTT.

Of note for this clonotype: The junction departs from the called germline gene at one end, perhaps through a read error. The genes are TRBV7-2 and TRBJ2-1; D tentatively reads TRBD1 or TRBD2 (6 bases each). Germline V gene data show CDR1 as SGHTA and CDR2 as FQGNSA. CDR3 length: 15 amino acids. This CDR3 reads CASSIADSSYNEQFF. DNA of the CDR3: TGTGCCAGCAGCATAGCGGACAGCTCCTACAATGAGCAGTTCTTC.

This clonotype came up many times. The chain links TRBV7-3 to TRBJ1-1; D remains unclear. This CDR3 is built from 14 residues. Germline V CDR1 and CDR2: SGHTA, FQGTGA. The ends were cut back, 0 bases at V and 1 base at J, with 6 bases in the middle. In DNA, the CDR3 is TGTGCCAGCAGCTTAACGGTGGGGAACACTGAAGCTTTCTTT. Translating gives CASSLTVGNTEAFF.

The CDR3 loop reads CASSLWNEQFF. The CDR3 DNA sequence: TGTGCCAGCAGCTTATGGAATGAGCAGTTCTTC. V gene TRBV7-9 combines with J gene TRBJ2-1; D unclear. This CDR3 is 11 amino acids long. V was trimmed by 2 bases and J by 7 bases, leaving 3 bases between them. Germline CDR1 reads SEHNR; CDR2 reads FQNEAQ (reference sequence).

This clonotype was observed many times. The rearrangement joins TRBV12-3 or TRBV12-4 to TRBJ1-4; a weak D match, TRBD1 (5 bases). The CDR3 totals 15 residues. Trimming removed 10 bases from V and 0 bases from J, with 15 bases in between. Here the CDR3 reads CATAWGRATNEKLFF. Here the CDR3 DNA reads TGTGCCACTGCCTGGGGACGTGCAACTAATGAAAAACTGTTTTTT.

This clonotype was recorded many times. This rearrangement joins TRBV5-1 to TRBJ2-3; 10 bases map to TRBD2. V was pared by 0 bases and J by 2 bases, with 9 bases of the junction left unmatched. The V gene's germline CDR1 is SGHRS and CDR2 YFSETQ. The CDR3 runs 18 residues. CDR3 sequence reads: CASSLELAGVLYTDTQYF. The CDR3 DNA is TGCGCCAGCAGCTTGGAGCTAGCGGGAGTTCTTTACACAGATACGCAGTATTTT.

This clonotype came up many times. The genes are TRBV21-1 and TRBJ2-3. TRBV21-1 is listed as a pseudogene. This CDR3 comprises 12 residues. The CDR3 reads CASTQGSTTQYF. DNA of the CDR3: TGTGCCAGCACACAAGGGAGCACCACGCAGTATTTT.

This clonotype was counted ten times or more. The gene calls are TRBV5-1 and TRBJ2-7; tentatively, D is TRBD1 or TRBD2 (5 bases each). The germline gives CDR1 SGHRS, CDR2 YFSETQ. V was cut by 3 bases and J by 2 bases, with 12 bases left in between. The CDR3 has 14 residues. The CDR3 DNA reads TGCGCCAGCAGCTCCCGTGGGGGACCCTACGAGCAGTACTTC. The encoded protein is CASSSRGGPYEQYF. Full variable domain (outside the CDR3, taken from reference TRBV5-1 and TRBJ2-7): KAGVTQTPRYLIKTRGQQVTLSCSPISGHRSVSWYQQTPGQGLQFLFEYFSETQRNKGNFPGRFSGRQFSNSRSEMNVSTLELGDSALYLCASSSRGGPYEQYFGPGTRLTVT.

This clonotype was seen once. A much larger clone sits a single nucleotide away, making a read error possible. The CDR3 does not close with the conserved phenylalanine or tryptophan, likely indicating a read error. The chain joins TRBV12-3 or TRBV12-4 to TRBJ2-3; D ambiguous. V was trimmed by 3 bases and J by 1 base, leaving 11 bases between them. This CDR3 has 15 amino acids. DNA of the CDR3: TGTGCCAGCAGTTTCCGGCCCGGAGGCACAGATACGCAGTATGTT. Amino acids: CASSFRPGGTDTQYV.

This clonotype was recorded many times. The chain uses TRBV7-9 and TRBJ2-7; tentative D call: TRBD1 (5 bases). V was clipped by 1 base and J by 2 bases, with 12 bases between them. Germline CDR1 and CDR2: SEHNR and FQNEAQ (reference sequence). This CDR3 is built from 15 residues. This CDR3 is CASSLETVWTYEQYF. In DNA, the CDR3 is TGTGCCAGCAGCTTAGAGACAGTATGGACCTACGAGCAGTACTTC.

This clonotype was seen many times. The CDR3 region is CSAGLLLAKNIQYF. The CDR3 DNA sequence: TGCAGTGCCGGACTATTACTAGCCAAAAACATTCAGTACTTC. The J gene is TRBJ2-4, the V gene TRBV20-1; D is perhaps TRBD2 (6 bases). The germline CDR1 and CDR2 sequences are DFQATT and SNEGSKA (reference sequence). The CDR3 extends over 14 amino acids. V was shortened by 6 bases and J by 0 bases, with 12 bases between the two germline ends.

In its sample, this clonotype was seen many times. V and J are TRBV6-5 and TRBJ1-1, with D possibly being TRBD1 (5 bases). The ends were cut back, 8 bases at V and 7 bases at J, with 17 bases in the middle. Germline-derived CDR1 and CDR2 are MNHEY and SVGAGI. CDR3 length: 13 amino acids. This CDR3 reads CASYRTPGGEAFF. CDR3 DNA: TGTGCCAGCTACCGAACCCCTGGGGGTGAAGCTTTCTTT.

This clonotype was found many times. The gene calls are TRBV4-2 and TRBJ1-1; D not resolved. The CDR3 is 14 residues long. Germline V CDR1 and CDR2: LGHNA, YNFKEQ. The V end was cut by 3 bases, the J end by 7 bases, with 15 bases between. CDR3 in amino acids: CASSHPGSPGEAFF. In DNA form, the CDR3 reads TGTGCCAGCAGCCACCCTGGGTCGCCTGGTGAAGCTTTCTTT.

This clonotype was seen at least ten times. The V and J genes are TRBV7-2 and TRBJ1-3, with D perhaps TRBD1 (5 bases). V lost 6 bases to trimming and J lost 4 bases, with 10 bases between them. The CDR3 has 13 residues. Germline V gene data show CDR1 as SGHTA and CDR2 as FQGNSA. CDR3: CASREGLGNTIYF. DNA of the CDR3: TGTGCCAGCAGGGAGGGGTTAGGAAACACCATATATTTT.

The chain is built from TRBV12-3 or TRBV12-4 and TRBJ1-1; no reliable D call. The CDR3 sequence is 16 residues long. Trimming shortened V by 3 bases and J by 1 base, and 15 bases separated the two germline ends. CDR3 DNA sequence: TGTGCCAGCAGTTTTAGTGGCCAGCCGGGGAACACTGAAGCTTTCTTT. It codes for CASSFSGQPGNTEAFF.

This clonotype has a handful of counts. The J gene is TRBJ2-3, the V gene TRBV7-2, with a possible D match to TRBD2 (6 bases). The CDR3 runs 13 residues. Trimming removed 5 bases from V and 5 bases from J, with 11 bases in between. Germline V gene lookup returns CDR1 SGHTA and CDR2 FQGNSA. The CDR3 reads CASSLPEGDTQYF. The CDR3 coding sequence is TGTGCCAGCAGCCTTCCGGAGGGAGATACGCAGTATTTT.

This clonotype was observed a few times. The rearrangement links TRBV6-5 to TRBJ2-1; unclear D gene. The CDR3 contains 13 residues. The V gene lost 2 bases and the J gene lost 9 bases, with 11 bases spanning the gap. Germline V gene sequence: CDR1 MNHEY, CDR2 SVGAGI. CDR3 bases: TGTGCCAGCAGTTACCCGGCTGGGTTTGAGCAGTTCTTC. This gives the protein CASSYPAGFEQFF.